Listed below are T cell receptor beta chains from one sample, sequenced in a study of graft-versus-host responses after intestinal transplantation. TCRdb's table, derived via immunoSEQ multiplex PCR, lists solely in-frame clones and lacks some. Of several thousand clones listed, less than 70% are singletons. Sequenced material: ileum tissue, taken around 290 days after intestinal transplant. The receptors were sampled from a human patient who received an intestinal transplant, so some T cells may come from the graft donor. Each CDR3 is given with its conserved first and last residue. D genes are given only for firm matches. The size entry is marked missing in some rows and otherwise reads once, few, many or a size class.

clone size: -; V gene: TRBV10-2; CDR3 length: 14; J gene: TRBJ2-7; D gene: TRBD1; CDR3 DNA: TGCGCCAGCAGTGCGGACAGGGGATCCTACGAGCAGTACTTC; CDR3 protein: CASSADRGSYEQYF
clone size: once; V gene: TRBV5-1; CDR3 length: 15; J gene: TRBJ2-5; D gene: TRBD1; CDR3 DNA: TGCGCCAGCAGCTTAGGGGACAGGGACCAAGAGACCCAGTACTTC; CDR3 protein: CASSLGDRDQETQYF
clone size: -; V gene: TRBV6-1; CDR3 length: 15; J gene: TRBJ1-5; D gene: -; CDR3 DNA: TGTGCCAGCAGTGAGGTAGGGTCACCGAATCAGCCCCAGCATTTT; CDR3 protein: CASSEVGSPNQPQHF
clone size: -; V gene: TRBV2; CDR3 length: 14; J gene: TRBJ2-1; D gene: TRBD2; CDR3 DNA: TGTGCCAGCTTTAAGCGGGAGGCCCACAATGAGCAGTTCTTC; CDR3 protein: CASFKREAHNEQFF
clone size: -; V gene: TRBV7-8; CDR3 length: 13; J gene: TRBJ1-1; D gene: TRBD1; CDR3 DNA: TGTGCCAGCAGCTTCATAGGGGGCGGTGAAGCTTTCTTT; CDR3 protein: CASSFIGGGEAFF
clone size: -; V gene: TRBV5-1; CDR3 length: 17; J gene: TRBJ2-2; D gene: TRBD2; CDR3 DNA: TGCGCCAGCAGCTTAGGTAGCGGGACCCCAGGACCCGGGGAGCTGTTTTTT; CDR3 protein: CASSLGSGTPGPGELFF
clone size: -; V gene: TRBV27; CDR3 length: 15; J gene: TRBJ1-1; D gene: -; CDR3 DNA: TGTGCCAGCACCTTGACGTCTTTGGCGGGCACTGAAGCTTTCTTT; CDR3 protein: CASTLTSLAGTEAFF
clone size: -; V gene: TRBV5-8; CDR3 length: 14; J gene: TRBJ2-1; D gene: -; CDR3 DNA: TGTGCCAGCAGCTTGGGGGCAGGGGAGAATGAGCAGTTCTTC; CDR3 protein: CASSLGAGENEQFF
clone size: -; V gene: TRBV6-4; CDR3 length: 15; J gene: TRBJ1-2; D gene: -; CDR3 DNA: TGTGCCAGCAGTGACCGGGCTGGAGGTCCCCATGGCTACACCTTC; CDR3 protein: CASSDRAGGPHGYTF
clone size: -; V gene: TRBV9; CDR3 length: 14; J gene: TRBJ2-7; D gene: -; CDR3 DNA: TGTGCCAGCAGCGTAGGTGGGGGGAGGTACGAGCAGTACTTC; CDR3 protein: CASSVGGGRYEQYF
clone size: once; V gene: TRBV28; CDR3 length: 14; J gene: TRBJ1-3; D gene: -; CDR3 DNA: TGTGCCAGCAGTTTACAGGGGCCTGGAAACACCATATATTTT; CDR3 protein: CASSLQGPGNTIYF
clone size: -; V gene: TRBV12-2; CDR3 length: 12; J gene: TRBJ1-1; D gene: -; CDR3 DNA: TGTGCAAGTCGCCCCCGGGACCGTGAAGCTTTCTTT; CDR3 protein: CASRPRDREAFF
clone size: few; V gene: TRBV4-1; CDR3 length: 15; J gene: TRBJ1-5; D gene: -; CDR3 DNA: TGCGCCAGCAGCCAAGACGGGAGGTTATGGCAGCCCCAGCATTTT; CDR3 protein: CASSQDGRLWQPQHF
clone size: -; V gene: TRBV10-3; CDR3 length: 16; J gene: TRBJ2-6; D gene: TRBD2; CDR3 DNA: TGTGCCATCAAGCGGGAGGGACACTCTGGGGCCAACGTCCTGACTTTC; CDR3 protein: CAIKREGHSGANVLTF
clone size: -; V gene: TRBV7-3; CDR3 length: 14; J gene: TRBJ2-1; D gene: TRBD2; CDR3 DNA: TGTGCCAGCAGCTTAAAGCGGGAGGGAGGTGAGCAGTTCTTC; CDR3 protein: CASSLKREGGEQFF
clone size: -; V gene: TRBV4-1; CDR3 length: 16; J gene: TRBJ2-5; D gene: TRBD2; CDR3 DNA: TGCGCCAGCAGCCAAGCGGGACTAGCGGGAGAAGAGACCCAGTACTTC; CDR3 protein: CASSQAGLAGEETQYF
clone size: -; V gene: TRBV28; CDR3 length: 11; J gene: TRBJ1-5; D gene: -; CDR3 DNA: TGTGCCAGCAGTTTGAATCAGCCCCAGCATTTT; CDR3 protein: CASSLNQPQHF
clone size: -; V gene: TRBV27; CDR3 length: 16; J gene: TRBJ2-7; D gene: -; CDR3 DNA: TGTGCCAGCAGTTTTAGCGGAGCTGCCCTCCATTACGAGCAGTACTTC; CDR3 protein: CASSFSGAALHYEQYF
clone size: -; V gene: TRBV7-2; CDR3 length: 15; J gene: TRBJ1-5; D gene: -; CDR3 DNA: TGTGCCAGCAGCTTACAGGGCGGAGGCAATCAGCCCCAGCATTTT; CDR3 protein: CASSLQGGGNQPQHF
clone size: -; V gene: TRBV28; CDR3 length: 14; J gene: TRBJ2-1; D gene: -; CDR3 DNA: TGTGCCAGCAAAATTATTTCGAGGGACAATGAGCAGTTCTTC; CDR3 protein: CASKIISRDNEQFF
clone size: -; V gene: TRBV28; CDR3 length: 15; J gene: TRBJ2-3; D gene: TRBD2; CDR3 DNA: TGTGCCAGCAGTTTAGGGAAGCGGGACACAGATACGCAGTATTTT; CDR3 protein: CASSLGKRDTDTQYF
clone size: -; V gene: TRBV7-9; CDR3 length: 14; J gene: TRBJ1-5; D gene: -; CDR3 DNA: TGTGCCAGCAGCTTTTCCGGGGACAATCAGCCCCAGCATTTT; CDR3 protein: CASSFSGDNQPQHF
clone size: -; V gene: TRBV7-9; CDR3 length: 15; J gene: TRBJ2-5; D gene: TRBD2; CDR3 DNA: TGTGCCAGCAGCCGGGGACTAGTCGGTAAAGAGACCCAGTACTTC; CDR3 protein: CASSRGLVGKETQYF
clone size: once; V gene: TRBV28; CDR3 length: 13; J gene: TRBJ1-2; D gene: -; CDR3 DNA: TGTGCCAGCAGTTTACCCCTAAACTTCGGCTACACCTTC; CDR3 protein: CASSLPLNFGYTF
clone size: -; V gene: TRBV28; CDR3 length: 14; J gene: TRBJ1-5; D gene: -; CDR3 DNA: TGTGCCAGCTTCACAGGGAATAGCAATCAGCCCCAGCATTTT; CDR3 protein: CASFTGNSNQPQHF
clone size: medium-sized; V gene: TRBV30; CDR3 length: 14; J gene: TRBJ1-5; D gene: -; CDR3 DNA: TGTGCCTGGAGTCCACAGGTAGTTGGTCAGCCCCAGCATTTT; CDR3 protein: CAWSPQVVGQPQHF
clone size: -; V gene: TRBV27; CDR3 length: 17; J gene: TRBJ2-3; D gene: -; CDR3 DNA: TGTGCCAGCAGTTTATCGTGGTCTCCACAGGTCACAGATACGCAGTATTTT; CDR3 protein: CASSLSWSPQVTDTQYF
clone size: few; V gene: TRBV4-2; CDR3 length: 16; J gene: TRBJ2-3; D gene: -; CDR3 DNA: TGTGCCAGCAGCCAAGAGAGGGGGGGAAGCACAGATACGCAGTATTTT; CDR3 protein: CASSQERGGSTDTQYF
clone size: -; V gene: TRBV7-2; CDR3 length: 17; J gene: TRBJ2-3; D gene: TRBD1; CDR3 DNA: TGTGCCAGCAGCTTAGGGACAGGTTCCTCTAGCACAGATACGCAGTATTTT; CDR3 protein: CASSLGTGSSSTDTQYF
clone size: few; V gene: TRBV28; CDR3 length: 16; J gene: TRBJ1-1; D gene: -; CDR3 DNA: TGTGCCAGCAGTTCCATAGTCACGGGGGGGTTGACTGAAGCTTTCTTT; CDR3 protein: CASSSIVTGGLTEAFF
clone size: -; V gene: TRBV11-2; CDR3 length: 13; J gene: TRBJ1-5; D gene: TRBD1; CDR3 DNA: TGTGCCAGCAGCTTGGGGGACAGGCAGCCCCAGCATTTT; CDR3 protein: CASSLGDRQPQHF
clone size: -; V gene: TRBV7-6; CDR3 length: 17; J gene: TRBJ1-3; D gene: -; CDR3 DNA: TGTGCCAGCAGCTTGTGGGCTCGGACAAGCTCTGGAAACACCATATATTTT; CDR3 protein: CASSLWARTSSGNTIYF
clone size: -; V gene: TRBV11-2; CDR3 length: 15; J gene: TRBJ2-7; D gene: TRBD2; CDR3 DNA: TGTGCCAGCAGCTTGCTAGCGGGTCCCTCCTACGAGCAGTACTTC; CDR3 protein: CASSLLAGPSYEQYF
clone size: -; V gene: TRBV5-1; CDR3 length: 15; J gene: TRBJ2-7; D gene: TRBD1; CDR3 DNA: TGCGCCAGCAGCCCTCGGACAGGGGGCGCGTACGAGCAGTACTTC; CDR3 protein: CASSPRTGGAYEQYF
clone size: -; V gene: TRBV27; CDR3 length: 19; J gene: TRBJ2-4; D gene: TRBD2; CDR3 DNA: TGTGCCAGCAGTTCTCCGGGACTAGCGGGGGGGATGGACAAAAACATTCAGTACTTC; CDR3 protein: CASSSPGLAGGMDKNIQYF
clone size: -; V gene: TRBV2; CDR3 length: 14; J gene: TRBJ2-7; D gene: -; CDR3 DNA: TGTGCCAGCAGTGAAGCGACTAATGAGTACGAGCAGTACTTC; CDR3 protein: CASSEATNEYEQYF
clone size: few; V gene: TRBV19; CDR3 length: 14; J gene: TRBJ1-5; D gene: -; CDR3 DNA: TGTGCCACCAGGAGTCCAGGGAGCAATCAGCCCCAGCATTTT; CDR3 protein: CATRSPGSNQPQHF
clone size: -; V gene: TRBV19; CDR3 length: 11; J gene: TRBJ2-7; D gene: -; CDR3 DNA: TGTGCCAGTAGCCAACAGGGAAGACAGTACTTC; CDR3 protein: CASSQQGRQYF
clone size: -; V gene: TRBV29-1; CDR3 length: 14; J gene: TRBJ2-3; D gene: TRBD2; CDR3 DNA: TGCAGCGGGGGGGTAGCGGGAGTTCTAGATACGCAGTATTTT; CDR3 protein: CSGGVAGVLDTQYF
clone size: few; V gene: TRBV7-9; CDR3 length: 15; J gene: TRBJ1-1; D gene: TRBD1; CDR3 DNA: TGTGCCAGCAGCCCAGGTGGGGGACAGAGAACTGAAGCTTTCTTT; CDR3 protein: CASSPGGGQRTEAFF
clone size: few; V gene: TRBV21-1; CDR3 length: 14; J gene: TRBJ2-4; D gene: -; CDR3 DNA: TGTGCCAGCAGCAAGCCAGGAGGCAAAAACATTCAGTACTTC; CDR3 protein: CASSKPGGKNIQYF
clone size: -; V gene: TRBV28; CDR3 length: 15; J gene: TRBJ1-2; D gene: -; CDR3 DNA: TGTGCCAGCAGTTTATTGAGGGCAGATCACTATGGCTACACCTTC; CDR3 protein: CASSLLRADHYGYTF
clone size: medium-sized; V gene: TRBV29-1; CDR3 length: 13; J gene: TRBJ2-7; D gene: -; CDR3 DNA: TGCAGCGAACACAGGGAAATCAATTACGAGCAGTACTTC; CDR3 protein: CSEHREINYEQYF
clone size: -; V gene: TRBV5-4; CDR3 length: 12; J gene: TRBJ2-2; D gene: TRBD1; CDR3 DNA: TGTGCCAGCAGCCCGGACAGGGGAGAGCTGTTTTTT; CDR3 protein: CASSPDRGELFF
clone size: -; V gene: TRBV28; CDR3 length: 14; J gene: TRBJ2-3; D gene: -; CDR3 DNA: TGTGCCAGCAGTTTAGGGGGAGTGGCAGATACGCAGTATTTT; CDR3 protein: CASSLGGVADTQYF
clone size: -; V gene: TRBV9; CDR3 length: 15; J gene: TRBJ2-3; D gene: -; CDR3 DNA: TGTGCCAGCAGCGTAGGGGCAGGGGAGAGGGATACGCAGTATTTT; CDR3 protein: CASSVGAGERDTQYF
clone size: few; V gene: TRBV2; CDR3 length: 12; J gene: TRBJ1-5; D gene: -; CDR3 DNA: TGTGCCAGCAGTGAAGAATGGTCGCCCCAGCATTTT; CDR3 protein: CASSEEWSPQHF
clone size: -; V gene: TRBV30; CDR3 length: 13; J gene: TRBJ1-3; D gene: -; CDR3 DNA: TGTGCCTCCCGTCAGAGAACTGGAAACACCATATATTTT; CDR3 protein: CASRQRTGNTIYF
clone size: few; V gene: TRBV7-6; CDR3 length: 15; J gene: TRBJ1-3; D gene: -; CDR3 DNA: TGTGCCAGCAGCCCCTCTGGGGGGGACAGAAACACCATATATTTT; CDR3 protein: CASSPSGGDRNTIYF
clone size: -; V gene: TRBV27; CDR3 length: 16; J gene: TRBJ2-1; D gene: -; CDR3 DNA: TGTGCCAGCAGTTCGATTAGCGGCCGGCTATACAATGAGCAGTTCTTC; CDR3 protein: CASSSISGRLYNEQFF
clone size: -; V gene: TRBV6-1; CDR3 length: 14; J gene: TRBJ1-1; D gene: TRBD1; CDR3 DNA: TGTGCCAGCAGACTCGACAGGGGGCTAACTGAAGCTTTCTTT; CDR3 protein: CASRLDRGLTEAFF